Below, 26 T cell receptor beta chains from the same sample are listed, as sequenced in a study of blood T cell repertoires in COVID-19. Data came from immunoSEQ multiplex PCR; TCRdb stores just in-frame clones and leaves some out. The sample contains a few hundred thousand clones, 75% to 90% of which appear only once. Sequencing was done on a sample of peripheral blood. The receptors originated from a woman in her forties who had recovered from COVID-19.

The chain uses TRBV7-9 and TRBJ2-7; D call uncertain. Per germline, CDR1 SEHNR and CDR2 FQNEAQ (reference sequence). The V gene lost 3 bases and the J gene lost 2 bases, with 8 bases spanning the gap. The CDR3 runs to 13 residues. CDR3 sequence: CASSFPEAYEQYF. The DNA of the CDR3 is TGTGCCAGCAGCTTTCCAGAGGCCTACGAGCAGTACTTC.

The chain links TRBV28 to TRBJ1-2; D uncertain. Looked up from germline, CDR1 is MDHEN and CDR2 is SYDVKM. The germline V and J ends were trimmed by 1 base and 5 bases, with 5 bases remaining between them. This CDR3 spans 12 amino acids. CDR3 coding DNA: TGTGCCAGCAGTTTATCCTCGTATGGCTACACCTTC. Residues: CASSLSSYGYTF.

The V call is TRBV16, the J call TRBJ2-3, with a tentative D call TRBD2 (5 bases). V was shortened by 1 base and J by 7 bases, with 21 bases between the two germline ends. The CDR3 has 17 residues. CDR1 and CDR2 (germline): KGHSY, FQNENV. The CDR3 spells CASSQFTRAGDGYTQYF. The DNA for the CDR3 is TGTGCCAGCAGCCAATTCACGAGGGCCGGCGATGGGTATACGCAGTATTTT.

Details on this clone: At the DNA level, this CDR3 is encoded by other sequences in the same sample as well. The chain recombines TRBV28 with TRBJ2-7; D perhaps matches TRBD2 (5 bases). The V end was cut by 2 bases, the J end by 1 base, with 6 bases between. This CDR3 has 13 residues. Germline V gene sequence: CDR1 MDHEN, CDR2 SYDVKM. CDR3 region: CASSLGGSYEQYF. The CDR3 DNA is TGTGCCAGCAGTTTAGGCGGGTCCTACGAGCAGTACTTC.

The V gene is TRBV28, the J gene TRBJ1-5; 8 bases align to TRBD1. V trimming: 5 bases; J trimming: 4 bases; junction bases outside the gene matches: 4. Germline V lookup: CDR1 MDHEN, CDR2 SYDVKM. There are 14 residues in the CDR3. CDR3: CASSMDRVNQPQHF. DNA for the CDR3: TGTGCCAGCAGTATGGACAGGGTAAATCAGCCCCAGCATTTT.

The chain carries TRBV28 and TRBJ1-6; no reliable D call. V was clipped by 3 bases and J by 10 bases, with 13 bases between them. CDR3 size: 14 residues. The germline gives CDR1 MDHEN, CDR2 SYDVKM. The chain's CDR3 is CASSFSHSASPLHF. DNA for the CDR3: TGTGCCAGCAGTTTTTCCCACAGTGCCTCACCCCTCCACTTT. Looking up the rest from reference TRBV28 and TRBJ1-6 gives the full variable domain: DVKVTQSSRYLVKRTGEKVFLECVQDMDHENMFWYRQDPGLGLRLIYFSYDVKMKEKGDIPEGYSVSREKKERFSLILESASTNQTSMYLCASSFSHSASPLHFGNGTRLTVT.

The rearrangement joins TRBV12-5 to TRBJ2-2, with TRBD1 identical over 9 bases. Trimming removed 4 bases from V and 4 bases from J; junction bases left unmatched: 7. In germline, CDR1 is LGHNT, CDR2 FRNRAP. CDR3 length: 16 residues. CDR3 sequence: CASGWTGQGTTGELFF. CDR3 nucleotide sequence: TGTGCTAGTGGTTGGACGGGACAGGGTACCACCGGGGAGCTGTTTTTT.

In the case of this clone: Other DNA sequences from this sample encode an identical CDR3 as well. This chain links TRBV5-4 with TRBJ2-1, with 8 bases fitting TRBD2. CDR1 SGHNT and CDR2 YYREEE come from the germline V gene (reference sequence). Losses at the gene ends were 3 bases for V and 0 bases for J; bases not matched to a gene: 2. The CDR3 contains 15 residues. The CDR3 region is CASSSSGSSYNEQFF. In DNA form, the CDR3 reads TGTGCCAGCAGCTCCAGCGGGAGCTCCTACAATGAGCAGTTCTTC. Full variable domain (rest looked up from reference TRBV5-4 and TRBJ2-1): ETGVTQSPTHLIKTRGQQVTLRCSSQSGHNTVSWYQQALGQGPQFIFQYYREEENGRGNFPPRFSGLQFPNYSSELNVNALELDDSALYLCASSSSGSSYNEQFFGPGTRLTVL.

The DNA of the CDR3 is TGCGCCAGCAGCACCCCCGGACAAATCACCGGGGAGCTGTTTTTT. Amino acids: CASSTPGQITGELFF. The chain is built from TRBV5-1 and TRBJ2-2, with a weak D call TRBD1 (5 bases). The CDR3 runs to 15 residues. The germline CDR1 and CDR2 sequences are SGHRS and YFSETQ. With 4 bases removed from V and 4 bases from J, the gap between germline ends came to 14 bases.

V gene TRBV3-1 (or the pseudogene TRBV3-2) combines with J gene TRBJ2-5; 7 nucleotides agree with TRBD1. J gave up 6 bases and V 3 bases, and 4 bases lay outside the gene matches. The CDR3 is 13 amino acids. CDR1 and CDR2 (germline): LGHDT, YNNKEL (reference sequence). DNA for the CDR3: TGTGCCAGCAGCCAGGACAGGAGACAGACCCAGTACTTC. Translating gives CASSQDRRQTQYF.

This chain links TRBV5-1 with TRBJ2-1; 9 positions match TRBD2. Germline assignment: CDR1 SGHRS and CDR2 YFSETQ. The CDR3 loop spans 14 amino acids. The ends lost 2 bases at V and 10 bases at J; junction bases unmatched: 7. CDR3 in DNA: TGCGCCAGCAGCTTTGGCGGGGGGGCCATGGAGCAGTTCTTC. Amino acid sequence: CASSFGGGAMEQFF.

With regard to this clone: No conserved phenylalanine or tryptophan is present at the end of the CDR3, so a read error is the likely explanation. The DNA is omitted, as the CDR3 cannot be located on it reliably, and the CDR3 follows TCRdb's listing. The rearrangement links TRBV28 to TRBJ1-1; the table gives TRBD1 as D, unverified against the DNA. The CDR3 numbers 11 amino acids, ends counted. CDR1 and CDR2 (germline): MDHEN, SYDVKM. The CDR3 sequence is CASSQRDSESV.

This chain links TRBV6-5 with TRBJ1-3; D remains unclear. The V gene's germline CDR1 is MNHEY and CDR2 SVGAGI. V lost 0 bases and J 8 bases, leaving 17 bases between the germline ends. This CDR3 spans 16 amino acids. The CDR3 sequence: CASSYSTRTWRDTIYF. The CDR3 region has the DNA TGTGCCAGCAGTTACTCGACACGGACGTGGAGGGACACCATATATTTT.

This clone was detected once. V and J are TRBV5-1 and TRBJ2-6; 8 positions agree with TRBD1. Germline assignment: CDR1 SGHRS and CDR2 YFSETQ. This CDR3 contains 19 residues. The V gene end was trimmed by 2 bases and the J gene end by 0 bases; junction bases not matched to a gene: 10. The CDR3 here is CASSFHWQGASSGANVLTF. The CDR3 nucleotides read TGCGCCAGCAGCTTCCATTGGCAGGGGGCCTCCTCTGGGGCCAACGTCCTGACTTTC.

The chain links TRBV2 to TRBJ2-1; the D gene is possibly TRBD2 (5 bases). The germline V and J ends were trimmed by 7 bases and 3 bases, with 10 bases remaining between them. The CDR3 has 13 residues. Germline lookup yields CDR1 SNHLY and CDR2 FYNNEI. Here the CDR3 reads CASTLASYNEQFF. In DNA form, the CDR3 reads TGTGCCAGCACCCTAGCCAGCTACAATGAGCAGTTCTTC.

The chain recombines TRBV4-3 with TRBJ2-7; 8 bases fit TRBD1. V lost 4 bases to trimming and J lost 0 bases; unmatched junction nucleotides: 14. This CDR3 contains 18 residues. Looked up from germline, CDR1 is LGHNA and CDR2 is YSLEER. The CDR3 protein is CASSRSGDRSNSSYEQYV. CDR3 in DNA: TGCGCCAGCAGCCGATCTGGGGACAGGTCAAATAGCTCCTACGAGCAGTACGTC.

The V gene is TRBV30, the J gene TRBJ1-2; no clear D gene. Germline lookup yields CDR1 GTSNPN and CDR2 SVGIG (reference sequence). There are 13 residues in the CDR3. Trimming left V 2 bases short and J 7 bases short, with 14 bases between. CDR3 residues: CAWSIGEFGGYTF. The DNA for the CDR3 is TGTGCCTGGAGTATCGGGGAATTCGGTGGCTACACCTTC.

The rearrangement links TRBV5-4 to TRBJ2-2; D might be TRBD1 (6 bases). The V end was cut by 4 bases, the J end by 9 bases, with 10 bases between. CDR1 is SGHNT and CDR2 is YYREEE in the germline V gene (reference sequence). CDR3 size: 12 residues. CDR3 coding DNA: TGTGCCAGCAGCCTCCGGGACAGGGAGCTGTTTTTT. Protein product: CASSLRDRELFF. Using reference TRBV5-4 and TRBJ2-2 for the parts outside the CDR3, the full variable domain is ETGVTQSPTHLIKTRGQQVTLRCSSQSGHNTVSWYQQALGQGPQFIFQYYREEENGRGNFPPRFSGLQFPNYSSELNVNALELDDSALYLCASSLRDRELFFGEGSRLTVL.

The chain joins TRBV6-5 to TRBJ2-3; 7 bases are shared with TRBD2. Germline values: CDR1 MNHEY, CDR2 SVGAGI. Trimming removed 2 bases from V and 11 bases from J; junction bases left unmatched: 7. This CDR3 is built from 13 residues. CDR3 residues: CASSYGPGGGQYF. Written as DNA, the CDR3 is TGTGCCAGCAGTTACGGCCCTGGCGGGGGGCAGTATTTT.

The table lists this clone with a few counts. This same CDR3 is encoded by further DNA sequences in the sample. V gene TRBV2 combines with J gene TRBJ1-2, with no clear D. Trimming stripped 0 bases from V and 2 bases from J, with 4 bases between. Germline CDR1 and CDR2: SNHLY and FYNNEI. CDR3 length: 13 residues. CDR3 residues: CASSEAGNYGYTF. The CDR3 nucleotides are TGTGCCAGCAGTGAAGCCGGGAACTATGGCTACACCTTC.

The rearrangement joins TRBV2 to TRBJ2-2; 8 bases agree with TRBD1. The V gene end was trimmed by 3 bases and the J gene end by 7 bases; junction bases not matched to a gene: 10. The germline gives CDR1 SNHLY, CDR2 FYNNEI. The CDR3 has 16 residues. The CDR3 loop is CASSESGTGGIGELFF. In nucleotides, the CDR3 is TGTGCCAGCAGTGAGTCCGGGACAGGTGGTATCGGGGAGCTGTTTTTT.

This clone was counted only a few times. The chain uses TRBV7-7 and TRBJ2-2; TRBD2 matches at 12 bases. Germline V gene lookup returns CDR1 SSHAT and CDR2 FNYEAQ (reference sequence). V shed 4 bases and J 6 bases; nucleotides not matched to a gene: 3. The CDR3 is 15 amino acids. The CDR3 reads CASSSTSGSSGELFF. CDR3 bases: TGTGCCAGCAGCTCGACTAGCGGGAGTTCCGGGGAGCTGTTTTTT.

The chain links TRBV5-4 to TRBJ2-3, with D unclear. Germline-derived CDR1 and CDR2 are SGHNT and YYREEE (reference sequence). V was clipped by 4 bases and J by 6 bases, with 12 bases between them. The CDR3 is 13 amino acids. The DNA for the CDR3 is TGTGCCAGCAGCCAGTCAGGTGTCGATACGCAGTATTTT. It codes for CASSQSGVDTQYF.

The chain couples TRBV11-2 to TRBJ2-6, with 8 bases matching TRBD2. This CDR3 is built from 15 residues. CDR1 and CDR2 (germline): SGHAT, FQNNGV. The J segment lost 7 bases and the V segment lost 5 bases, leaving 7 bases of the junction unmatched. In DNA, the CDR3 is TGTGCCAGCAGCCCGGGGGGGGCTCGTGCCAACGTCCTGACTTTC. This gives the protein CASSPGGARANVLTF.

This chain links TRBV25-1 with TRBJ2-5; 8 positions match TRBD1. Germline V gives CDR1 MGHDK, CDR2 SYGVNS. CDR3 length equals 14 residues. Germline trimming cut 6 bases from V and 1 base from J; bases unmatched to any gene: 4. The CDR3 DNA reads as TGTGCCAGCAGCCAACAGGGGGTCCAAGAGACCCAGTACTTC. Amino acids: CASSQQGVQETQYF.

The chain carries TRBV10-3 and TRBJ2-4; D may be TRBD1 (5 bases). There are 15 residues in the CDR3. Germline CDR1 ENHRY, CDR2 SYGVKD. The V end was cut by 0 bases, the J end by 4 bases, with 10 bases between. CDR3: CAISESWGAKNIQYF. Written as DNA, the CDR3 is TGTGCCATCAGTGAGTCGTGGGGCGCAAAAAACATTCAGTACTTC.